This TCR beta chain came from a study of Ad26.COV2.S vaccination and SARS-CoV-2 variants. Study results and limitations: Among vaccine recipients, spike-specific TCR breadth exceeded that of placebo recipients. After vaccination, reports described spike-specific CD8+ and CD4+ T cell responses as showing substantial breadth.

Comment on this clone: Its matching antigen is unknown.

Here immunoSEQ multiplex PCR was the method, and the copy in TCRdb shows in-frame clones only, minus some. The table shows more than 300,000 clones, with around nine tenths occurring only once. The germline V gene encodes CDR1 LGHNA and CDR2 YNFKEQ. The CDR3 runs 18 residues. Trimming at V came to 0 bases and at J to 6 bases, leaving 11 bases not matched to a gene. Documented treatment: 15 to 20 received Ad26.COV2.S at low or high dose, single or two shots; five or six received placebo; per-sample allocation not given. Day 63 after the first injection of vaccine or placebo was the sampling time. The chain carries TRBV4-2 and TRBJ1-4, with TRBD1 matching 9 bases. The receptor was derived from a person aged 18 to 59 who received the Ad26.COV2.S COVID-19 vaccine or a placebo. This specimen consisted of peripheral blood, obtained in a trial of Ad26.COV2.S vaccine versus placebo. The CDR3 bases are TGTGCCAGCAGCCAAGAATTCGAGCGTACAGGGGGCTATGAAAAACTGTTTTTT. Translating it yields CASSQEFERTGGYEKLFF.